This T cell receptor (beta chain) was identified during a study of spatial heterogeneity in lung cancer. Regarding time point: sample taken at primary tumor resection. Using its own MiXCR run on the 5' RACE reads, TCRdb lists one record per CDR3 protein. The sample carries some 55,000 distinct CDR3 sequences, roughly 6.6% recorded once. This clonotype turned up a few times. V dropped 0 bases and J dropped 5 bases, with 15 bases sitting between them. Looked up from germline, CDR1 is SGHRS and CDR2 is YFSETQ. The CDR3 totals 15 residues. The chain carries TRBV5-1 and TRBJ2-7; D is perhaps TRBD1 or TRBD2 (5 bases each). Material: PBMCs, obtained at surgery. The TCR was taken from a female donor with early-stage non-small cell lung cancer. The CDR3 sequence: CASSLGIGGSNEQYF. CDR3 sequence (DNA): TGCGCCAGCAGCTTGGGTATTGGGGGTTCCAACGAGCAGTACTTC.